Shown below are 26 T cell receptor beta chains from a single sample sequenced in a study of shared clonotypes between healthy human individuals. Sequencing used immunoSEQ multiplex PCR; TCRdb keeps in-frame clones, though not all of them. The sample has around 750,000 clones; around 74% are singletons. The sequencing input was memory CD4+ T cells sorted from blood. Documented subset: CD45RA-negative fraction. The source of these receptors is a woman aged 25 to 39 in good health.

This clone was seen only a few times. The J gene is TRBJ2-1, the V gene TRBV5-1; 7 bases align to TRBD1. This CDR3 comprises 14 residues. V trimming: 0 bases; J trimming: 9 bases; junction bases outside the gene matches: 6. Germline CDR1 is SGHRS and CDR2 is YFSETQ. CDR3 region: CASSLATGPGEQFF. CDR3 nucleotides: TGCGCCAGCAGCTTGGCGACAGGGCCAGGTGAGCAGTTCTTC. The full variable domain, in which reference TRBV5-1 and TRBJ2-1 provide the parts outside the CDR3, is KAGVTQTPRYLIKTRGQQVTLSCSPISGHRSVSWYQQTPGQGLQFLFEYFSETQRNKGNFPGRFSGRQFSNSRSEMNVSTLELGDSALYLCASSLATGPGEQFFGPGTRLTVL.

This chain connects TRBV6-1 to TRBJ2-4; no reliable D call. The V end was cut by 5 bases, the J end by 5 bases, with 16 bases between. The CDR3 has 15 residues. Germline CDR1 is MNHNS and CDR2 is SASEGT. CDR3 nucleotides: TGTGCCAGCAGTCTAGGCCCCTCAGGCCAAAACATTCAGTACTTC. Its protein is CASSLGPSGQNIQYF.

The CDR3 DNA reads as TGTGCCAGCAGGGACAGTAGCAATCAGCCCCAGCATTTT. It yields the protein CASRDSSNQPQHF. The chain uses TRBV6-6 and TRBJ1-5; possible D gene TRBD1, 6 bases. The germline V gene encodes CDR1 MNHNY and CDR2 SVGAGI (reference sequence). Trimming removed 6 bases from V and 0 bases from J, with 6 bases in between. This CDR3 is built from 13 residues.

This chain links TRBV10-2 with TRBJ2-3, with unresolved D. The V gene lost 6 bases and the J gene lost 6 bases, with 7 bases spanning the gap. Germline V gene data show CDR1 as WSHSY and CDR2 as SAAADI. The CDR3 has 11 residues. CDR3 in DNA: TGCGCCAGCAGGGAATCTGATACGCAGTATTTT. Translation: CASRESDTQYF.

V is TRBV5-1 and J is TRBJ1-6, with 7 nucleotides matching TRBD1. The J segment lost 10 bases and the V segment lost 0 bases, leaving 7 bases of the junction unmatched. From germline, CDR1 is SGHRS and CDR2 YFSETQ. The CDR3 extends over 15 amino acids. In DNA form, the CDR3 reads TGCGCCAGCAGCTTGGCAACAGGGGACGGCTCACCCCTCCACTTT. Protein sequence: CASSLATGDGSPLHF.

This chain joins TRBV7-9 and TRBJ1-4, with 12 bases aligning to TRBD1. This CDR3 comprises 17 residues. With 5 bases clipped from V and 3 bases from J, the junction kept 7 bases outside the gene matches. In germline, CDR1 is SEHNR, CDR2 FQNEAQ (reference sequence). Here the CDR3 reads CASSPGDRGPSNEKLFF. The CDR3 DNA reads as TGTGCCAGCAGCCCTGGGGACAGGGGGCCATCTAATGAAAAACTGTTTTTT.

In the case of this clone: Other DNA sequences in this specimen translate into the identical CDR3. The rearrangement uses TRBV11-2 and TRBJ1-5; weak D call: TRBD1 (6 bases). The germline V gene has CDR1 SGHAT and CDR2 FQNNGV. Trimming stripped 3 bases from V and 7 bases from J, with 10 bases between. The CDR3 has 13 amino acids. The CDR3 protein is CASSFQGGQPQHF. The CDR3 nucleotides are TGTGCCAGCAGCTTTCAAGGGGGGCAGCCCCAGCATTTT.

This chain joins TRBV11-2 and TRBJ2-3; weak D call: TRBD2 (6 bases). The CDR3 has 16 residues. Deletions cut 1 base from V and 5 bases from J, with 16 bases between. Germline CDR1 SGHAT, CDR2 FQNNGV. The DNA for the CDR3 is TGTGCCAGCAGCTTAGTTGCGGGAAGTGCAATAGATACGCAGTATTTT. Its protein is CASSLVAGSAIDTQYF. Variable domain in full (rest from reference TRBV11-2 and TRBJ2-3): EAGVAQSPRYKIIEKRQSVAFWCNPISGHATLYWYQQILGQGPKLLIQFQNNGVVDDSQLPKDRFSAERLKGVDSTLKIQPAKLEDSAVYLCASSLVAGSAIDTQYFGPGTRLTVL.

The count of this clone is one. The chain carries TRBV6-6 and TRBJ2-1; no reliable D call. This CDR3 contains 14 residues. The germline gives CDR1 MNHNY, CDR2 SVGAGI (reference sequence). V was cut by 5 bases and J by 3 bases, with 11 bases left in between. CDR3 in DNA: TGTGCCAGCAGTACCAACCCCAACTACAATGAGCAGTTCTTC. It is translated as CASSTNPNYNEQFF.

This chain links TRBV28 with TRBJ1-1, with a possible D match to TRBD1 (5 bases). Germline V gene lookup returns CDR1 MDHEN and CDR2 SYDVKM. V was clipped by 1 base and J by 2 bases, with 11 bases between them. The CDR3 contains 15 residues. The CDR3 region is CASSLSPTGNTEAFF. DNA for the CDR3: TGTGCCAGCAGTTTATCGCCAACAGGAAACACTGAAGCTTTCTTT.

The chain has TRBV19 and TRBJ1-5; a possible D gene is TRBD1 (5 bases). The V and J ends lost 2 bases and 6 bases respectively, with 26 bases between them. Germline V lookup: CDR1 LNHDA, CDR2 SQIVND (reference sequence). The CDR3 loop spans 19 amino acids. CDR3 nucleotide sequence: TGTGCCAGTAGTATATTGTCGGGGGTTCGGACCAGAGAGGCTCAGCCCCAGCATTTT. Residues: CASSILSGVRTREAQPQHF.

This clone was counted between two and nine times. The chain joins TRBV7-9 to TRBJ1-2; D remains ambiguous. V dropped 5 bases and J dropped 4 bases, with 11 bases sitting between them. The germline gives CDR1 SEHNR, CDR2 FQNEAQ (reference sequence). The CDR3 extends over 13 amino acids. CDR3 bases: TGTGCCAGCAGCCCCGCATTCGTCTATGGCTACACCTTC. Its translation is CASSPAFVYGYTF. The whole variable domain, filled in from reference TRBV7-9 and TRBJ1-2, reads DTGVSQNPRHKITKRGQNVTFRCDPISEHNRLYWYRQTLGQGPEFLTYFQNEAQLEKSRLLSDRFSAERPKGSFSTLEIQRTEQGDSAMYLCASSPAFVYGYTFGSGTRLTVV.

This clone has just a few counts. In DNA form, the CDR3 reads TGCGCCAGCAGCTTGGGACAGGTAACCCCAGATACGCAGTATTTT. Protein sequence: CASSLGQVTPDTQYF. V gene TRBV5-1 combines with J gene TRBJ2-3, with D perhaps matching TRBD1 (6 bases). Germline V gene data show CDR1 as SGHRS and CDR2 as YFSETQ. CDR3 length: 15 residues. Deletions cut 0 bases from V and 4 bases from J, with 12 bases between.

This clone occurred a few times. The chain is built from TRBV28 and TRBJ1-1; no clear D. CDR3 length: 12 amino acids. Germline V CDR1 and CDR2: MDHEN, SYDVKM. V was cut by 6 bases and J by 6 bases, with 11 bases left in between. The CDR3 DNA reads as TGTGCCAGCAGCAACGCGGTGGCTGAAGCTTTCTTT. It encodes CASSNAVAEAFF.

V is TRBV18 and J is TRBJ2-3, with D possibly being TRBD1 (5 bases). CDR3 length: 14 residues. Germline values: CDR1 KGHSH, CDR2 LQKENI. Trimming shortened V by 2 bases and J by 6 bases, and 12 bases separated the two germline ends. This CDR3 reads CASSPAEPGDTQYF. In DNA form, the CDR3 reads TGTGCCAGCTCACCAGCCGAGCCAGGGGATACGCAGTATTTT.

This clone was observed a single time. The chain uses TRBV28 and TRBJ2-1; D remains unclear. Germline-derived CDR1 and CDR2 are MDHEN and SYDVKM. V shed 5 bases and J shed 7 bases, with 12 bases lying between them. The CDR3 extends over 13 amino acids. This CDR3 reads CASSAPGRNEQFF. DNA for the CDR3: TGTGCCAGCAGTGCGCCCGGACGGAATGAGCAGTTCTTC. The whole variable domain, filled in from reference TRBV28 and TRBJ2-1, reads DVKVTQSSRYLVKRTGEKVFLECVQDMDHENMFWYRQDPGLGLRLIYFSYDVKMKEKGDIPEGYSVSREKKERFSLILESASTNQTSMYLCASSAPGRNEQFFGPGTRLTVL.

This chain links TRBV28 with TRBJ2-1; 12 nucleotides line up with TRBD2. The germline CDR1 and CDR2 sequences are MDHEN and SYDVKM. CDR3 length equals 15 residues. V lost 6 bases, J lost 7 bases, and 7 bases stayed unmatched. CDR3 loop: CASSTLAGGPNEQFF. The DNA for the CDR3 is TGTGCCAGCAGCACCCTAGCGGGAGGGCCAAATGAGCAGTTCTTC.

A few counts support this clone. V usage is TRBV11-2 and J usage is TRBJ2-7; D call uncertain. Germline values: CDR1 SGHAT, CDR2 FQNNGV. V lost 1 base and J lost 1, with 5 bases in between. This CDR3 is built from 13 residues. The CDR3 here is CASSLVVSYEQYF. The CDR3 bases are TGTGCCAGCAGCTTAGTGGTTTCCTACGAGCAGTACTTC. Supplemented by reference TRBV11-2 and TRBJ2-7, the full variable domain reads EAGVAQSPRYKIIEKRQSVAFWCNPISGHATLYWYQQILGQGPKLLIQFQNNGVVDDSQLPKDRFSAERLKGVDSTLKIQPAKLEDSAVYLCASSLVVSYEQYFGPGTRLTVT.

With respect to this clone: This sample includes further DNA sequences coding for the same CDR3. The CDR3 nucleotides read TGTGCCAGCAGCCCCACGCAGTTGAACACTGAAGCTTTCTTT. Translated, it gives CASSPTQLNTEAFF. The V gene is TRBV9, the J gene TRBJ1-1; D gene ambiguous. The CDR3 is 14 amino acids. Between the trimmed V and J ends, which lost 4 bases and 0 bases, there was a span of 10 bases. CDR1 SGDLS and CDR2 YYNGEE come from the germline V gene.

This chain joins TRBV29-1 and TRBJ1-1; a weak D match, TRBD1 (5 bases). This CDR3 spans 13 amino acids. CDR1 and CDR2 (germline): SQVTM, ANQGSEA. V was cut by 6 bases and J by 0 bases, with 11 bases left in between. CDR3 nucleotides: TGCAGCGTGGGGGTGGGGCTGAACACTGAAGCTTTCTTT. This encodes CSVGVGLNTEAFF.

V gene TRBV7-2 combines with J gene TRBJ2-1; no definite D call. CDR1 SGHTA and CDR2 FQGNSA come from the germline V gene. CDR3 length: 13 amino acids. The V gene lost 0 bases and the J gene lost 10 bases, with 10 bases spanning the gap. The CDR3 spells CASSLANLREQFF. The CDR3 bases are TGTGCCAGCAGCTTAGCGAATTTAAGGGAGCAGTTCTTC.

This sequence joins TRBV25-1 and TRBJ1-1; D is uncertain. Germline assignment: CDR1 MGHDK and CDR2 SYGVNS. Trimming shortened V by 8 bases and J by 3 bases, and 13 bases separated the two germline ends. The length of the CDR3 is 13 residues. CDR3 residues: CASGRGLDTEAFF. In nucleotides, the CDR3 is TGTGCCAGCGGACGTGGGCTCGACACTGAAGCTTTCTTT.

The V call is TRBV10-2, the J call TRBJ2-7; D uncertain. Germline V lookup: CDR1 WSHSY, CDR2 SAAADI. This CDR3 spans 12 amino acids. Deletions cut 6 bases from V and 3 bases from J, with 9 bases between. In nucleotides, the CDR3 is TGCGCCAGCAGCCAACAAGGCTACGAGCAGTACTTC. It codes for CASSQQGYEQYF.

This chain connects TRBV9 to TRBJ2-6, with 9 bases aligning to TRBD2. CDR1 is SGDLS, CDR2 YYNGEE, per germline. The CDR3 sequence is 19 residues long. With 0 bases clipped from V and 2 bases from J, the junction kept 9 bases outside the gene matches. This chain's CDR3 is CASSVALGGRAAGANVLTF. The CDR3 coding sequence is TGTGCCAGCAGCGTAGCTCTGGGCGGGAGGGCCGCTGGGGCCAACGTCCTGACTTTC. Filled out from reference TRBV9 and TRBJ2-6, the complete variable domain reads DSGVTQTPKHLITATGQRVTLRCSPRSGDLSVYWYQQSLDQGLQFLIQYYNGEERAKGNILERFSAQQFPDLHSELNLSSLELGDSALYFCASSVALGGRAAGANVLTFGAGSRLTVL.

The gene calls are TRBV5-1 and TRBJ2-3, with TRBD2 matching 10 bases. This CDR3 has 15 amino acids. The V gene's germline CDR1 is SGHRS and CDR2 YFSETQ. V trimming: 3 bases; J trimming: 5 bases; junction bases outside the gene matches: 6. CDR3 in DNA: TGCGCCAGCAGCTCCGGACTAGCGGTGGGAGATACGCAGTATTTT. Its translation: CASSSGLAVGDTQYF.

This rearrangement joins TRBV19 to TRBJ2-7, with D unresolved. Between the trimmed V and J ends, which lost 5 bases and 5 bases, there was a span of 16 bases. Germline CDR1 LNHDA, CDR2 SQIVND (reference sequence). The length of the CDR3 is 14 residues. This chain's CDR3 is CASSLNSRRHEQYF. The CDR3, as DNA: TGTGCCAGTAGTCTCAACAGCCGCCGCCACGAGCAGTACTTC.